These 11 T cell receptor beta chains were sequenced from one sample in a study of post-analysis software for immune sequencing data. Points from the study as a whole: With TRBV5-6, TRBV5-1 and TRBV20-1 included, 4 or 5 TRBV segments were more frequent in patients than in controls.

Their recognized antigens are unknown. Unique molecular identifiers were carried by the TCR beta cDNA libraries. Each CDR3 protein gets one entry after TCRdb re-called the PCR reads with MiXCR. The table lists fewer than 900,000 distinct CDR3 sequences, 46% of them singletons. What was sequenced was blood. These receptors all stem from a girl aged 10 to 17 with multiple sclerosis.

Notes on this clonotype: A read error may account for a junction end that differs from germline. The chain is built from TRBV25-1 and TRBJ2-3; weak D call: TRBD1 (7 bases). This CDR3 is 15 amino acids long. Per germline, CDR1 MGHDK and CDR2 SYGVNS. Here the CDR3 DNA reads TGTGTCAGCAGTCGGGCCAGGGGGGTTGCAGATACGCAGTATTTT. Translated, it gives CVSSRARGVADTQYF.

This clonotype occurred a few times. J is TRBJ2-1 and V is TRBV25-1, with D possibly matching TRBD2 (6 bases). This CDR3 has 16 residues. V was trimmed by 4 bases and J by 6 bases, leaving 19 bases between them. Germline values: CDR1 MGHDK, CDR2 SYGVNS. This CDR3 reads CASSAATSPRSNEQFF. The DNA of the CDR3 is TGTGCCAGCAGTGCCGCCACTAGCCCTCGTAGCAATGAGCAGTTCTTC.

This rearrangement joins TRBV4-3 to TRBJ2-3, with TRBD2 identical over 9 bases. CDR1 is LGHNA and CDR2 is YSLEER in the germline V gene. The CDR3 spans 18 residues. The ends lost 4 bases at V and 2 bases at J; junction bases unmatched: 13. The CDR3 region is CASSLHPTSGSPTDTQYF. The CDR3 coding sequence is TGCGCCAGCAGCCTTCACCCCACTAGCGGGTCGCCCACAGATACGCAGTATTTT.

V and J are TRBV20-1 and TRBJ1-2; D gene ambiguous. Germline V gene data show CDR1 as DFQATT and CDR2 as SNEGSKA (reference sequence). V dropped 0 bases and J dropped 4 bases, with 12 bases sitting between them. This CDR3 has 14 amino acids. For the CDR3, the DNA is TGCAGTGCTAGAGATCTGGATGGGAGCTATGGCTACACCTTC. Its translation is CSARDLDGSYGYTF.

This clonotype occurred many times. CDR3 in DNA: TGCAGCGTTGAAGAACGTGGGGCCTACAATGAGCAGTTCTTC. It is translated as CSVEERGAYNEQFF. The rearrangement uses TRBV29-1 and TRBJ2-1, with D unresolved. CDR3 length: 14 amino acids. CDR1 and CDR2 from the germline V gene are SQVTM and ANQGSEA. With 0 bases removed from V and 2 bases from J, the gap between germline ends came to 8 bases.

The chain links TRBV20-1 to TRBJ1-2; a weak D match, TRBD1 (5 bases). Trimming shortened V by 4 bases and J by 7 bases, and 7 bases separated the two germline ends. Germline V gene sequence: CDR1 DFQATT, CDR2 SNEGSKA (reference sequence). The CDR3 contains 10 residues. The CDR3 sequence: CSATRAGYTF. The CDR3 DNA reads as TGCAGTGCTACCAGGGCTGGCTACACCTTC.

The chain uses TRBV3-1 and TRBJ2-7; D may be TRBD1 or TRBD2 (5 bases each). The CDR3 contains 13 residues. Trimming removed 4 bases from V and 9 bases from J, with 16 bases in between. In germline, CDR1 is LGHDT, CDR2 YNNKEL (reference sequence). The CDR3 DNA is TGTGCCAGCAGCCCCCGGGGCGGACTGGGGCAGTACTTC. It yields the protein CASSPRGGLGQYF.

This clonotype has more than one count but fewer than ten. This rearrangement joins TRBV5-1 to TRBJ2-5; maybe TRBD1 (7 bases). The DNA end is a closer match to TRBJ2-7, so the J assignment may be wrong. Per the germline V gene, CDR1 is SGHRS and CDR2 is YFSETQ. The CDR3 contains 17 residues. The CDR3 region is CASSSGGTSGYSLEQYF. The CDR3 DNA is TGCGCCAGCAGTTCAGGGGGGACAAGCGGGTACAGCCTCGAGCAGTACTTC.

The V gene is TRBV4-3, the J gene TRBJ1-4; tentatively, D is TRBD1 (6 bases). The germline V and J ends were trimmed by 0 bases and 8 bases, with 13 bases remaining between them. Germline values: CDR1 LGHNA, CDR2 YSLEER. The CDR3 length is 15 residues. The CDR3 is CASSQDRGGREKLFF. The CDR3, as DNA: TGCGCCAGCAGCCAAGATCGGGGGGGCAGAGAAAAACTGTTTTTT.

Note on this clonotype: Sequence at one end of the junction differs from germline and may be a read error. The rearrangement uses TRBV4-3 and TRBJ2-1, with 10 bases identical to TRBD2. The CDR3 spans 17 residues. Germline lookup yields CDR1 LGHNA and CDR2 YSLEER. CDR3 nucleotide sequence: TGCGCTAGCAGCCAAGATTGGGGTAGCGGGGGGTACAATGAGCAGTTCTTC. Translated, it gives CASSQDWGSGGYNEQFF.

This clonotype was found a few times. The genes are TRBV20-1 and TRBJ2-1; D gene uncertain. Trimming pared 0 bases from V and 7 bases from J, leaving 10 bases between. The CDR3 consists of 13 residues. Germline V CDR1 and CDR2: DFQATT, SNEGSKA (reference sequence). This chain's CDR3 is CSARDRLINEQFF. The DNA for the CDR3 is TGCAGTGCTAGAGATCGCCTTATTAATGAGCAGTTCTTC.